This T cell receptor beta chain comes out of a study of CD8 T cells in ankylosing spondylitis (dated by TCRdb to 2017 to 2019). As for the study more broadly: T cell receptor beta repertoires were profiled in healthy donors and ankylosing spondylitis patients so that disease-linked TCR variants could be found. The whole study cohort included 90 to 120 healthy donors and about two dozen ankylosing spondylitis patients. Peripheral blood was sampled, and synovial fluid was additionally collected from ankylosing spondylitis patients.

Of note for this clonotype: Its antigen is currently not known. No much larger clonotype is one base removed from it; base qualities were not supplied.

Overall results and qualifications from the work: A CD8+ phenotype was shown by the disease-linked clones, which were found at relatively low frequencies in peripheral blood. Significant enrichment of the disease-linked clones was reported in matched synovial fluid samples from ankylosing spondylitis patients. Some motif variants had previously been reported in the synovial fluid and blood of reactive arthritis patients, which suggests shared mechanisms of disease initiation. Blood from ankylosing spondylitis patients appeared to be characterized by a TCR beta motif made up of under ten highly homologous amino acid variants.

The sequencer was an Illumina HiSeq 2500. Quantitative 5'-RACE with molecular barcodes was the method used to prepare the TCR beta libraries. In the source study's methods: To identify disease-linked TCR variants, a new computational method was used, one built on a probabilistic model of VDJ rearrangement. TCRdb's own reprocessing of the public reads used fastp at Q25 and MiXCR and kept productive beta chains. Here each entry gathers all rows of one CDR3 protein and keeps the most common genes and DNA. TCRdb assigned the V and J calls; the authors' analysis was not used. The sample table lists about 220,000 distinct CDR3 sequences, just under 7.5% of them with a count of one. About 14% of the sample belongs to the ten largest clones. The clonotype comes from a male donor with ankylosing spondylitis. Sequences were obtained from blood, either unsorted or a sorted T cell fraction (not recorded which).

The sequence in DNA is TGCAGTGCCGGAAGTGGCGCCCGCACAGATACGCAGTATTTT. Translated, this gives CSAGSGARTDTQYF. The chain couples TRBV20-1 to TRBJ2-3, with an unclear D gene assignment. The CDR3 covers 14 residues, taking in both the cysteine and the phenylalanine. Just the 42-base CDR3 DNA is kept, in frame starting at base 1. Trimming at the junction amounts to 6 bases on V and 1 base on J, and the germline ends lie 14 bases apart. For CDR1 and CDR2, the germline V gene (reference sequence) lists DFQATT and SNEGSKA.